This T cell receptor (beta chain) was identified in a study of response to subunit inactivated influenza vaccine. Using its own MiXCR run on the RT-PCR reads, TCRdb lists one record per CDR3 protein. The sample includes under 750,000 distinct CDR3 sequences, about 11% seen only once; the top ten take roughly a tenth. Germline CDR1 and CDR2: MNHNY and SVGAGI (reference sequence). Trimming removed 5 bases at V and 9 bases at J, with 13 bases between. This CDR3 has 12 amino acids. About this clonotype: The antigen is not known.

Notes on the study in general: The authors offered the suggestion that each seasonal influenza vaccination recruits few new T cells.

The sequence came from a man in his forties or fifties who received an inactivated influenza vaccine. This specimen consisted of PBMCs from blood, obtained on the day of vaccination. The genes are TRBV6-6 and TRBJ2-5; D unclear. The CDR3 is CASSMTERAQYF. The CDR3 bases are TGTGCCAGCAGTATGACCGAAAGGGCCCAGTACTTC.